Shown below are 2 T cell receptor beta chains from a single sample sequenced in a study of blood T cells in healthy people across ages. Combining a sample-barcoded 5' primer with a J-beta primer mix, a second PCR ran for roughly 7 to 11 cycles. From the 5' RACE reads, TCRdb called clonotypes with MiXCR, one entry per CDR3 protein. The profile covers 650,000 to 800,000 distinct CDR3 sequences, with roughly 44% appearing a single time and about a fifth taken by the ten largest. The sequenced material came from blood. The source is a man aged 60-69 years in good health.

This clonotype was counted only a few times. The chain has TRBV5-1 and TRBJ1-2; 7 positions agree with TRBD1. With V trimmed by 6 bases and J by 2 bases, 7 bases remained unmatched. This CDR3 has 14 residues. Germline lookup yields CDR1 SGHRS and CDR2 YFSETQ. The CDR3 nucleotides are TGCGCCAGCAACCGCAGGGGGGAAAACTATGGCTACACCTTC. The encoded protein is CASNRRGENYGYTF.

Here the CDR3 DNA reads TGCAGTGCCGGGGCGGGGTCCCTACAAGAGACCCAGTACTTC. Protein product: CSAGAGSLQETQYF. V is TRBV20-1 and J is TRBJ2-5; maybe TRBD2 (6 bases). This CDR3 contains 14 residues. V shed 6 bases and J shed 2 bases, with 16 bases lying between them. Germline values: CDR1 DFQATT, CDR2 SNEGSKA (reference sequence).